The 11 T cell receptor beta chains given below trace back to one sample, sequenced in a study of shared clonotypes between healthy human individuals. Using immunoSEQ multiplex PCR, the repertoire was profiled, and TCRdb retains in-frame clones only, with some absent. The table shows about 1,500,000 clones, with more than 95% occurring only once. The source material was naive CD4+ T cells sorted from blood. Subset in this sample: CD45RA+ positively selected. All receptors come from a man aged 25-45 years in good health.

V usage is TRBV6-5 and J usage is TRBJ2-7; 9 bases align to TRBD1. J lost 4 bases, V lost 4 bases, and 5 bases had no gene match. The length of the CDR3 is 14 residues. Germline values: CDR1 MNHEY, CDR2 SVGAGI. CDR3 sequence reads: CASSSPGQGYEQYF. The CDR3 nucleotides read TGTGCCAGCAGTTCCCCGGGACAGGGATACGAGCAGTACTTC.

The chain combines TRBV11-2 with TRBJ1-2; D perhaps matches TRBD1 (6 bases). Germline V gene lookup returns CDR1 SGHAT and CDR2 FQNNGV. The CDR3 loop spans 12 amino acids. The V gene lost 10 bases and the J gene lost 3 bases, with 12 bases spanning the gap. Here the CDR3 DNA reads TGTGCCACGCATTCAGGGGACTATGGCTACACCTTC. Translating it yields CATHSGDYGYTF.

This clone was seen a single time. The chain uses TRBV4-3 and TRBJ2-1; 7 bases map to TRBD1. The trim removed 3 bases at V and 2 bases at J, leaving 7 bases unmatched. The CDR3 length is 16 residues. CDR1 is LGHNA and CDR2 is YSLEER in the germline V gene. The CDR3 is CASSQLFGQAYNEQFF. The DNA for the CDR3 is TGCGCCAGCAGCCAGCTCTTTGGACAGGCCTACAATGAGCAGTTCTTC.

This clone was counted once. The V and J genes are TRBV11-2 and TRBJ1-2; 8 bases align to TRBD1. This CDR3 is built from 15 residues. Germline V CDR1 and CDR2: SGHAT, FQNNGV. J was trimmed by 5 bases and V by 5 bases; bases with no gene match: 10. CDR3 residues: CASSASGGIGYGYTF. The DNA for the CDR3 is TGTGCCAGCAGCGCGTCAGGGGGCATTGGGTATGGCTACACCTTC.

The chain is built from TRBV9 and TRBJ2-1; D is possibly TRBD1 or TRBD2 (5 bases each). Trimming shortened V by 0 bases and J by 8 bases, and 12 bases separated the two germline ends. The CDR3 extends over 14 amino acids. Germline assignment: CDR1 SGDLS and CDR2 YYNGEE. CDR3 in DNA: TGTGCCAGCAGCGTAGCTGCCCGGGGCCATGAGCAGTTCTTC. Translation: CASSVAARGHEQFF.

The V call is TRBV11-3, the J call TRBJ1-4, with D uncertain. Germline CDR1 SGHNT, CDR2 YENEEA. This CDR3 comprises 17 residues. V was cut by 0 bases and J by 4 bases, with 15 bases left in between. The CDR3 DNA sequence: TGTGCCAGCAGCTTAGATCTGCATACAGCGGATAATGAAAAACTGTTTTTT. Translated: CASSLDLHTADNEKLFF.

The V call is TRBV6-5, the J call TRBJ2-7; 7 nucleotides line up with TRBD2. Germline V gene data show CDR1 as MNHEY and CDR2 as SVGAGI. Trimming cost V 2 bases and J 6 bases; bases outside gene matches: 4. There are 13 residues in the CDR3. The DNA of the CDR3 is TGTGCCAGCAGTTACCGGACTAGAGTCGAGCAGTACTTC. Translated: CASSYRTRVEQYF.

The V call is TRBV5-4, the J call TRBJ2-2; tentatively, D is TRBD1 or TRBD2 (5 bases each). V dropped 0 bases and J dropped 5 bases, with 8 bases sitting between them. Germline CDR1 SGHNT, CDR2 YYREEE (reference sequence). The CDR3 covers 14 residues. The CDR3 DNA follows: TGTGCCAGCAGCTTGGGGTGGGGGACCGGGGAGCTGTTTTTT. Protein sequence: CASSLGWGTGELFF.

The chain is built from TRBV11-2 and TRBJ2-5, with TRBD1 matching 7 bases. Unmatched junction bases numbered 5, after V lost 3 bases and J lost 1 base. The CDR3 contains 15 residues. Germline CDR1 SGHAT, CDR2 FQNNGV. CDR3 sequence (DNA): TGTGCCAGCAGCTTGCGACAGGGCCTCCAAGAGACCCAGTACTTC. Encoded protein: CASSLRQGLQETQYF. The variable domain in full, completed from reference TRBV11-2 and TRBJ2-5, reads EAGVAQSPRYKIIEKRQSVAFWCNPISGHATLYWYQQILGQGPKLLIQFQNNGVVDDSQLPKDRFSAERLKGVDSTLKIQPAKLEDSAVYLCASSLRQGLQETQYFGPGTRLLVL.

CDR3 residues: CASSPPITGVGTGELFF. CDR3 DNA: TGTGCCAGCAGCCCCCCCATCACAGGGGTAGGCACCGGGGAGCTGTTTTTT. The rearrangement uses TRBV9 and TRBJ2-2, with 7 bases that match TRBD1. This CDR3 has 17 amino acids. Germline V gene sequence: CDR1 SGDLS, CDR2 YYNGEE. The V segment lost 4 bases and the J segment 4 bases; nucleotides outside the gene matches: 13.

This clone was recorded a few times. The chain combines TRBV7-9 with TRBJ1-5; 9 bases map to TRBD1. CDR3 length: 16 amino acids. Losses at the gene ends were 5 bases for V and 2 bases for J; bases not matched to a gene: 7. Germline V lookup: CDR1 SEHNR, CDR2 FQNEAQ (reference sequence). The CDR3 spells CASSAGTGLGNQPQHF. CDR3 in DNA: TGTGCCAGCAGCGCTGGGACAGGGCTTGGCAATCAGCCCCAGCATTTT.